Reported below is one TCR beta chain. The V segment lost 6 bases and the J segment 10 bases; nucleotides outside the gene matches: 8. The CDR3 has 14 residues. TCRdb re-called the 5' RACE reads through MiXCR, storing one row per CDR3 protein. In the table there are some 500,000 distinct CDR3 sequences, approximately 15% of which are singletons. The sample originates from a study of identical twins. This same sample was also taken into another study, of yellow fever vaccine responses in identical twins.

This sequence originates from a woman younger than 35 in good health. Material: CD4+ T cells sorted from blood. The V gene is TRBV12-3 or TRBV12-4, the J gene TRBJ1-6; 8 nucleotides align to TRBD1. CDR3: CASRITGGRSPLHF. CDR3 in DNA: TGTGCCAGCAGGATCACAGGGGGTCGATCACCCCTCCACTTT.